The next 9 T cell receptor beta chains were all read from a single sample in a study of blood T cells in healthy people across ages. The second PCR ran 7 to 11 cycles with a sample-barcoded 5' primer and J-beta primers. TCRdb passed the 5' RACE reads through MiXCR, listing each CDR3 protein once. The sample includes roughly 1.5 million distinct CDR3 sequences, 35% to 45% of them seen just once. Sequenced input: blood. These receptors all come from a woman aged 18-35 years in good health.

This clonotype came up a few times. The chain recombines TRBV9 with TRBJ1-2; no firm D call. The CDR3 is made up of 15 amino acids. Trimming removed 2 bases at V and 0 bases at J, with 11 bases between. The germline gives CDR1 SGDLS, CDR2 YYNGEE. The CDR3 nucleotides are TGTGCCAGCAGCGTCAGTCCCGTAGCTAACTATGGCTACACCTTC. Translating it yields CASSVSPVANYGYTF.

In this sample, this clonotype turned up a few times. This rearrangement joins TRBV6-6 to TRBJ2-5, with TRBD1 matching over 7 bases. From germline, CDR1 is MNHNY and CDR2 SVGAGI (reference sequence). CDR3 length: 15 residues. The junction had 12 bases not matched to a gene; V was cut back by 6 bases and J by 5 bases. The CDR3 region has the DNA TGTGCCAGCAGGAATCCGGGACAGAGCCGGGAGACCCAGTACTTC. Protein sequence: CASRNPGQSRETQYF.

The J gene is TRBJ2-1, the V gene TRBV12-5; TRBD2 matches 12 bases. This CDR3 has 19 residues. With 5 bases clipped from V and 1 base from J, the junction kept 12 bases outside the gene matches. Germline V CDR1 and CDR2: LGHNT, FRNRAP. The CDR3 nucleotides read TGTGCTAGTGGTCCGCGACTAGCGGGGGTCCAATTGTCCTACAATGAGCAGTTCTTC. Residues: CASGPRLAGVQLSYNEQFF.

The V call is TRBV11-2, the J call TRBJ2-1, with no clear D. The J call is uncertain, as TRBJ2-7 better fits the DNA end. The germline gives CDR1 SGHAT, CDR2 FQNNGV. This CDR3 region has 17 residues. The CDR3 loop reads CASSLDSSLYSYNEQYF. The CDR3 nucleotides are TGTGCCAGCAGCTTAGACTCATCGCTTTACTCCTACAATGAGCAGTACTTC.

The chain joins TRBV6-1 to TRBJ2-7; tentatively, D is TRBD2 (6 bases). Trimming took 3 bases from V and 7 from J, leaving 16 bases between them. The CDR3 runs to 14 residues. The germline V gene encodes CDR1 MNHNS and CDR2 SASEGT. CDR3 region: CASSEVAGNNEQYF. DNA of the CDR3: TGTGCCAGCAGTGAGGTCGCGGGGAACAATGAGCAGTACTTC.

This clonotype has just a few counts. The V gene is TRBV11-2, the J gene TRBJ1-2; D remains unclear. V was pared by 3 bases and J by 8 bases, with 13 bases between. Germline loops: CDR1 SGHAT, CDR2 FQNNGV. The CDR3 totals 13 residues. The chain's CDR3 is CASSLGLNHGYTF. DNA of the CDR3: TGTGCCAGCAGCTTGGGGTTAAACCACGGCTACACCTTC.

This clonotype was observed at least ten times. This rearrangement joins TRBV6-2 or TRBV6-3 to TRBJ2-3, with unresolved D. Germline V lookup: CDR1 MNHEY, CDR2 SVGEGT. The CDR3 consists of 12 residues. V was cut by 2 bases and J by 6 bases, with 6 bases left in between. The CDR3: CASSYRRDTQYF. CDR3 DNA sequence: TGTGCCAGCAGTTACCGGCGGGATACGCAGTATTTT.

This clonotype was seen only a few times. V is TRBV12-5 and J is TRBJ1-1; possible D gene TRBD1, 5 bases. This CDR3 comprises 15 residues. The germline V and J ends were trimmed by 3 bases and 2 bases, with 13 bases remaining between them. CDR1 and CDR2 (germline): LGHNT, FRNRAP. CDR3 sequence reads: CASGFYRPFNTEAFF. For the CDR3, the DNA is TGTGCTAGTGGTTTTTACAGGCCCTTTAACACTGAAGCTTTCTTT.

This sequence joins TRBV15 and TRBJ2-7; D may be TRBD1 (6 bases). Germline loops: CDR1 LNHNV, CDR2 YYDKDF (reference sequence). The CDR3 totals 14 residues. Trimming removed 3 bases from V and 2 bases from J, with 11 bases in between. CDR3 in amino acids: CATSSAGTPYEQYF. Written as DNA, the CDR3 is TGTGCCACCAGCAGCGCCGGGACACCCTACGAGCAGTACTTC.